This TCR beta chain is drawn from a study of blood T cell repertoires in COVID-19. Study-level background: COVID-19 samples, acute and convalescent, were from the United States, Italy and Spain.

Methods used by the authors: The authors estimated nucleated cell counts from reference gene primer amplification. Only in-frame clones appear in the TCRdb table, and some are missing; sequencing was by immunoSEQ multiplex PCR. That table is the source of V, J and clone size, and D and trimming were worked out from the DNA. Here the sample spans some 73,000 clones, more than 80% being singletons. This sequence originates from a woman older than 75 with active or convalescent COVID-19. Sequencing used peripheral blood.

Written as DNA, the CDR3 is TGTGCCAGCAGCCTCATAGCGGCCACCGGGGAGCTGTTTTTT. Amino acids: CASSLIAATGELFF. V is TRBV9 and J is TRBJ2-2; tentatively, D is TRBD2 (6 bases). The V end was cut by 4 bases, the J end by 4 bases, with 11 bases between. The V gene's germline CDR1 is SGDLS and CDR2 YYNGEE. There are 14 residues in the CDR3.